The 18 T cell receptor beta chains listed next were all sequenced from one sample in a study of cytomegalovirus exposure and HLA in healthy donors (dated by TCRdb to about 2017). The library came from the immunoSEQ multiplex PCR assay. For the multiplex PCR, a mixture combining 60 forward primers for TCR Vbeta segments and 13 reverse primers for TCR Jbeta segments was used. TCRdb took over this immuneACCESS table, retaining in-frame rearrangements with V and J assigned. Such tables are incomplete; in checked studies, under half of the missing clones stem from an unresolved V gene, and the remainder is unexplained. The sample includes about 130,000 clones, with approximately 81% observed a single time. The ten largest clones take up about 2% of the sample. Source material: PBMCs. These receptors were taken from a man between 18 and 29 years old in good health and CMV-seronegative.

The chain combines TRBV6-1 with TRBJ1-1; weak D call: TRBD1 (5 bases). V lost 5 bases to trimming and J lost 2 bases, with 12 bases between them. CDR1 is MNHNS and CDR2 is SASEGT in the germline V gene. The CDR3 consists of 14 residues. CDR3 sequence (DNA): TGTGCCAGCAGTACCCAGGGAACCAACACTGAAGCTTTCTTT. It codes for CASSTQGTNTEAFF.

The chain uses TRBV5-4 and TRBJ1-2; 8 positions agree with TRBD1. The CDR3 spans 15 residues. The germline CDR1 and CDR2 sequences are SGHNT and YYREEE (reference sequence). J gave up 3 bases and V 2 bases, and 6 bases lay outside the gene matches. CDR3 in DNA: TGTGCCAGCAGCTTCAAGGGACAGGTTTACTATGGCTACACCTTC. This sequence encodes CASSFKGQVYYGYTF. Supplemented by reference TRBV5-4 and TRBJ1-2, the full variable domain reads ETGVTQSPTHLIKTRGQQVTLRCSSQSGHNTVSWYQQALGQGPQFIFQYYREEENGRGNFPPRFSGLQFPNYSSELNVNALELDDSALYLCASSFKGQVYYGYTFGSGTRLTVV.

The chain combines TRBV6-5 with TRBJ1-5; D gene ambiguous. The V and J ends lost 4 bases and 5 bases respectively, with 9 bases between them. This CDR3 has 13 amino acids. The germline CDR1 and CDR2 sequences are MNHEY and SVGAGI. Here the CDR3 reads CASSLIGDQPQHF. The CDR3 DNA reads TGTGCCAGCAGTTTGATCGGGGATCAGCCCCAGCATTTT.

The chain couples TRBV28 to TRBJ2-1; 12 bases map to TRBD2. Looked up from germline, CDR1 is MDHEN and CDR2 is SYDVKM. The J segment lost 0 bases and the V segment lost 5 bases, leaving 5 bases of the junction unmatched. The CDR3 is 17 amino acids. This CDR3 reads CASSPSGRVYSYNEQFF. CDR3 in DNA: TGTGCCAGCAGTCCTAGCGGGAGGGTTTACTCCTACAATGAGCAGTTCTTC. Filled out from reference TRBV28 and TRBJ2-1, the complete variable domain reads DVKVTQSSRYLVKRTGEKVFLECVQDMDHENMFWYRQDPGLGLRLIYFSYDVKMKEKGDIPEGYSVSREKKERFSLILESASTNQTSMYLCASSPSGRVYSYNEQFFGPGTRLTVL.

The chain employs TRBV5-1 and TRBJ1-5; weak D call: TRBD1 (5 bases). The CDR3 runs to 16 residues. Germline V lookup: CDR1 SGHRS, CDR2 YFSETQ. Between the trimmed V and J ends, which lost 4 bases and 7 bases, there was a span of 21 bases. CDR3 sequence (DNA): TGCGCCAGCAGCCTGGGGCCGCAGGGTTTGGGGCAGCCCCAGCATTTT. Translated, it gives CASSLGPQGLGQPQHF.

This chain connects TRBV2 to TRBJ2-2; 14 bases are shared with TRBD2. The CDR3 is made up of 17 amino acids. Germline-derived CDR1 and CDR2 are SNHLY and FYNNEI. Trimming at V came to 5 bases and at J to 5 bases, leaving 7 bases not matched to a gene. The CDR3 DNA follows: TGTGCCAGCAGTCTCCCGGGACTAGCGGGAGTTACCGGGGAGCTGTTTTTT. Protein: CASSLPGLAGVTGELFF.

The chain is built from TRBV30 and TRBJ1-1; 8 nucleotides line up with TRBD1. Losses at the gene ends were 0 bases for V and 5 bases for J; bases not matched to a gene: 5. CDR1 GTSNPN and CDR2 SVGIG come from the germline V gene (reference sequence). CDR3 length: 14 amino acids. CDR3 DNA sequence: TGTGCCTGGAGTGTAGGACAGGGTTGGACTGAAGCTTTCTTT. This sequence encodes CAWSVGQGWTEAFF.

The V gene is TRBV7-6, the J gene TRBJ1-6; D not certain. V was trimmed by 8 bases and J by 5 bases, leaving 22 bases between them. CDR3 length equals 17 residues. The germline V gene has CDR1 SGHVS and CDR2 FNYEAQ. In DNA form, the CDR3 reads TGTGCCAGCTCCTTGCAGAACCGATACACCGATAATTCACCCCTCCACTTT. Translated, it gives CASSLQNRYTDNSPLHF.

The gene calls are TRBV9 and TRBJ2-5; the match to TRBD2 covers 10 bases. This CDR3 comprises 15 residues. Germline V lookup: CDR1 SGDLS, CDR2 YYNGEE. Germline trimming cut 0 bases from V and 4 bases from J; bases unmatched to any gene: 3. CDR3 sequence: CASSVAPSGRETQYF. The CDR3 bases are TGTGCCAGCAGCGTAGCGCCTAGCGGGAGAGAGACCCAGTACTTC.

V is TRBV13 and J is TRBJ2-7; 8 nucleotides match TRBD2. Germline V gives CDR1 PRHDT, CDR2 FYEKMQ (reference sequence). The junction had 6 bases not matched to a gene; V was cut back by 4 bases and J by 4 bases. The CDR3 is 14 residues long. For the CDR3, the DNA is TGTGCCAGCAGCTCTTTAGCGGGATTTTACGAGCAGTACTTC. This translates into CASSSLAGFYEQYF.

This sequence joins TRBV4-1 and TRBJ1-3, with a possible D match to TRBD1 (5 bases). This CDR3 region has 18 residues. Germline V gene lookup returns CDR1 MGHRA and CDR2 YSYEKL. V lost 0 bases and J 1 base, leaving 16 bases between the germline ends. Written as DNA, the CDR3 is TGCGCCAGCAGCCAAGAGGCCTTTGGCAGGGCATCTGGAAACACCATATATTTT. It translates to CASSQEAFGRASGNTIYF.

The chain recombines TRBV27 with TRBJ1-1; weak D call: TRBD1 (5 bases). Looked up from germline, CDR1 is MNHEY and CDR2 is SMNVEV (reference sequence). Trimming stripped 5 bases from V and 1 base from J, with 23 bases between. CDR3 length equals 18 residues. CDR3 in amino acids: CASSKASGLGQPNTEAFF. The DNA for the CDR3 is TGTGCCAGCAGTAAGGCCTCAGGCCTAGGACAACCGAACACTGAAGCTTTCTTT.

This clone has a handful of counts. The chain joins TRBV7-2 to TRBJ2-1, with D perhaps TRBD2 (7 bases). CDR3 length equals 16 residues. Trimming left V 2 bases short and J 2 bases short, with 13 bases between. Looked up from germline, CDR1 is SGHTA and CDR2 is FQGNSA. The CDR3 sequence: CASSLFGGPTYNEQFF. In nucleotides, the CDR3 is TGTGCCAGCAGCTTATTCGGGGGGCCCACCTACAATGAGCAGTTCTTC.

Only a few counts were recorded for this clone. The chain combines TRBV11-3 with TRBJ2-7; D perhaps matches TRBD2 (7 bases). V was clipped by 5 bases and J by 6 bases, with 14 bases between them. CDR1 and CDR2 (germline): SGHNT, YENEEA. The CDR3 length is 13 residues. CDR3 DNA: TGTGCCAGCAGCGGGGGGGGCGAACGCGAGCAGTACTTC. Translation gives CASSGGGEREQYF.

The V and J genes are TRBV13 and TRBJ1-2, with 9 bases that match TRBD1. V gave up 8 bases and J gave up 7 bases; unmatched junction bases: 14. The germline V gene encodes CDR1 PRHDT and CDR2 FYEKMQ (reference sequence). This CDR3 comprises 15 residues. CDR3 protein: CASGNRGLRIFGYTF. CDR3 DNA sequence: TGTGCCAGCGGAAACAGGGGGCTTAGAATTTTTGGCTACACCTTC.

The genes are TRBV7-2 and TRBJ2-5, with TRBD1 as a possible D gene (6 bases). Germline V gene lookup returns CDR1 SGHTA and CDR2 FQGNSA. The CDR3 extends over 13 amino acids. V lost 9 bases, J lost 1 base, and 12 bases lay in between. CDR3 sequence (DNA): TGTGCCAGACCAGGGGCGGGCCAAGAGACCCAGTACTTC. Translated: CARPGAGQETQYF.

V is TRBV6-5 and J is TRBJ2-7; tentative D call: TRBD1 (7 bases). The CDR3 extends over 14 amino acids. Trimming left V 5 bases short and J 3 bases short, with 14 bases between. CDR1 and CDR2 (germline): MNHEY, SVGAGI. CDR3 DNA: TGTGCCAGCAGTCCTCACAGGGGAGGCTACGAGCAGTACTTC. Its protein is CASSPHRGGYEQYF.

This clone was picked up a small number of times. The chain employs TRBV7-3 and TRBJ2-7, with D possibly matching TRBD1 (5 bases). CDR1 is SGHTA and CDR2 is FQGTGA in the germline V gene. V was trimmed by 5 bases and J by 2 bases, leaving 7 bases between them. CDR3 length: 12 residues. The CDR3 reads CASSPRAYEQYV. The CDR3 bases are TGTGCCAGCAGCCCCAGGGCCTACGAGCAGTACGTC.